The 10 T cell receptor beta chains in this list originate from one sample, sequenced in a study of response to subunit inactivated influenza vaccine. TCRdb re-derived calls from the RT-PCR reads in MiXCR, one entry per CDR3 protein. The sample lists roughly 520,000 distinct CDR3 sequences; around 25% were seen once. The specimen was CD4+ T cells sorted from PBMCs, collected around 5 days after vaccination. The receptors shown here come from a man aged 45 to 65 who received an inactivated influenza vaccine.

The gene calls are TRBV28 and TRBJ1-5; 7 bases are shared with TRBD1. The CDR3 runs 14 residues. Losses at the gene ends were 5 bases for V and 9 bases for J; bases not matched to a gene: 10. The germline V gene has CDR1 MDHEN and CDR2 SYDVKM. The CDR3 spells CASSPRQGGVPQHF. The CDR3 nucleotides are TGTGCCAGCAGTCCCCGACAGGGAGGAGTGCCCCAGCATTTT.

This sequence joins TRBV7-9 and TRBJ2-7; D is unresolved. V gave up 0 bases and J gave up 7 bases, with 10 bases separating them. CDR3 length: 13 residues. The germline V gene has CDR1 SEHNR and CDR2 FQNEAQ (reference sequence). The CDR3 DNA reads TGTGCCAGCAGCTTAGCGGGATTCGGAGAGCAGTACTTC. Its translation is CASSLAGFGEQYF.

V is TRBV5-1 and J is TRBJ2-5, with no clear D. The CDR3 covers 15 residues. Per germline, CDR1 SGHRS and CDR2 YFSETQ. The V and J ends lost 0 bases and 4 bases respectively, with 13 bases between them. As DNA, the CDR3 is TGCGCCAGCAGCTTGGCCCCCCTTGGTGGAGAGACCCAGTACTTC. Amino acid sequence: CASSLAPLGGETQYF. The entire variable domain, with the rest obtained from reference TRBV5-1 and TRBJ2-5, is as follows: KAGVTQTPRYLIKTRGQQVTLSCSPISGHRSVSWYQQTPGQGLQFLFEYFSETQRNKGNFPGRFSGRQFSNSRSEMNVSTLELGDSALYLCASSLAPLGGETQYFGPGTRLLVL.

The chain has TRBV20-1 and TRBJ2-1, with 7 positions matching TRBD2. The CDR3 sequence is 15 residues long. The germline V gene has CDR1 DFQATT and CDR2 SNEGSKA (reference sequence). J gave up 1 base and V 4 bases, and 7 bases lay outside the gene matches. The CDR3 spells CSATNLAASYNEQFF. The CDR3 DNA is TGCAGTGCTACTAATCTAGCGGCGTCCTACAATGAGCAGTTCTTC.

The V call is TRBV11-2, the J call TRBJ2-7; D not certain. The CDR3 spans 13 residues. Trimming stripped 4 bases from V and 3 bases from J, with 10 bases between. Germline V gene data show CDR1 as SGHAT and CDR2 as FQNNGV. The CDR3, as DNA: TGTGCCAGCAGCTCCTTTGGCAGCTACGAGCAGTACTTC. Amino acid sequence: CASSSFGSYEQYF.

The table lists this clonotype with a few counts. J is TRBJ2-2 and V is TRBV24-1; no reliable D call. Germline V CDR1 and CDR2: KGHDR, SFDVKD. This CDR3 has 12 amino acids. V was cut by 7 bases and J by 1 base, with 3 bases left in between. The CDR3 DNA reads as TGTGCCACCAGGGAGAACACCGGGGAGCTGTTTTTT. Its translation is CATRENTGELFF.

This clonotype appeared many times. The chain joins TRBV12-3 or TRBV12-4 to TRBJ1-1; D unclear. The CDR3 sequence is 14 residues long. V lost 3 bases to trimming and J lost 0 bases, with 8 bases between them. The CDR3, as DNA: TGTGCCAGCAGTTTCGGAGGGCTGAACACTGAAGCTTTCTTT. Protein sequence: CASSFGGLNTEAFF.

Comments on this clonotype: Sequence at one end of the junction differs from germline and may be a read error. The chain employs TRBV20-1 and TRBJ2-7; D is tentatively TRBD1 or TRBD2 (5 bases each). The CDR3 runs 12 residues. Germline loops: CDR1 DFQATT, CDR2 SNEGSKA (reference sequence). As DNA, the CDR3 is TGCAGTGCTAGAGTGGGACCCCTGCAATTTCACTTC. This sequence encodes CSARVGPLQFHF.

The chain recombines TRBV28 with TRBJ2-7; TRBD2 aligns across 9 bases. Losses at the gene ends were 8 bases for V and 3 bases for J; bases not matched to a gene: 8. CDR1 is MDHEN, CDR2 SYDVKM, per germline. This CDR3 has 14 amino acids. CDR3 amino acids: CASVRSGGNYEQYF. CDR3 bases: TGTGCCAGCGTACGTAGCGGGGGAAACTACGAGCAGTACTTC. Filled out from reference TRBV28 and TRBJ2-7, the complete variable domain reads DVKVTQSSRYLVKRTGEKVFLECVQDMDHENMFWYRQDPGLGLRLIYFSYDVKMKEKGDIPEGYSVSREKKERFSLILESASTNQTSMYLCASVRSGGNYEQYFGPGTRLTVT.

The V gene is TRBV10-3, the J gene TRBJ2-5; D perhaps matches TRBD1 (5 bases). The CDR3 length is 13 residues. CDR1 and CDR2 (germline): ENHRY, SYGVKD. Trimming pared 3 bases from V and 2 bases from J, leaving 7 bases between. In DNA, the CDR3 is TGTGCCATCAGTGACCAGGGACAAGAGACCCAGTACTTC. It codes for CAISDQGQETQYF.